This is a list of T cell receptor beta chains from one sample in a study of follicular helper T cells after annual influenza vaccination. Method: immunoSEQ multiplex PCR; TCRdb's copy keeps in-frame clones and lacks some. Among more than 9,000 clones listed, approximately 84% were seen once. Sequenced material: CXCR5+ CD38- circulating T follicular helper cells from blood, taken on the day of influenza vaccination. These receptors were collected from an adult who received the influenza vaccine. The CDR3 runs from the conserved cysteine through the conserved F or W.

TRBV5-4	TRBJ2-1	CASSLDSGGQNEQFF
TRBV27	TRBJ1-5	CASSFLDQPQHF
TRBV25-1	TRBJ1-1	CASTRSGGNTEAFF
TRBV6-5	TRBJ1-1	CASNAVGRGDTEAFF
TRBV5-6	TRBJ2-4	CASSSEVSGNIQYF
TRBV15	TRBJ2-2	CATSRPASGVSPRELFF
TRBV6-1	TRBJ2-1	CASTGLSYNEQFF
TRBV6-1	TRBJ2-2	CASSIAGVGLFF
TRBV7-2	TRBJ1-3	CASSFGHSGNTIYF
TRBV14	TRBJ1-2	CASSPPDGYNYGYTF
TRBV10-1	TRBJ2-1	CASSGGLAGYNEQFF
TRBV29-1	TRBJ2-1	CSAETAHKVEQFF
TRBV19	TRBJ2-1	CASRNRGGNEQFF
TRBV18	TRBJ2-2	CASSPQSNTGELFF
TRBV18	TRBJ1-6	CASSPYRDSPLHF
TRBV9	TRBJ2-2	CASSVSWSGELFF
TRBV28	TRBJ2-2	CASSVNPFQKELFF
TRBV28	TRBJ2-3	CASSLGSGAGDTQYF